The entry that follows covers one TCR beta chain sequence. At one boundary the junction diverges from the germline segment, which might be a read error. The data originate from a study of CD8 T cells in Susac syndrome. The length of the CDR3 is 15 residues. The germline V gene has CDR1 SGHVS and CDR2 FNYEAQ. The authors reverse transcribed roughly 0.5 to 1 ug RNA with random hexamers. MiXCR, run by TCRdb on the immunoSEQ multiplex PCR reads, gives a single entry per CDR3 protein. The data hold about 53,000 distinct CDR3 sequences, with 95% observed a single time. The source of this sequence is a human donor with Susac syndrome. The rearrangement links TRBV7-6 to TRBJ1-6, with D unclear. Sequencing used CD8+ T cells from PBMCs. The chain's CDR3 is CATSVGRATNSPLHF. Here the CDR3 DNA reads TGTGCCACCAGCGTCGGCCGGGCGACAAATTCACCCCTCCACTTT. Based on the CDR3 plus reference TRBV7-6 and TRBJ1-6, the full variable domain is GAGVSQSPRYKVTKRGQDVALRCDPISGHVSLYWYRQALGQGPEFLTYFNYEAQQDKSGLPNDRFSAERPEGSISTLTIQRTEQRDSAMYRCATSVGRATNSPLHFGNGTRLTVT.